This TCR beta chain comes out of a study of identical twins. Findings and limits, study-wide: When twins shared out-of-frame alpha sequences, those sequences had excess low generation probability. A lower insertion count was a feature of abundant cord blood beta clonotypes, with no such feature in memory repertoires.

Template switching (which added a universal primer site) was used, and cDNA carried unique molecular identifiers. TCRdb fed the 5' RACE reads into MiXCR, producing one record per CDR3 protein. Of about 340,000 distinct CDR3 sequences listed, about 12% were seen once; the top ten hold around 7.2%. Turning to this clonotype: No antigen is known for it.

The germline V gene has CDR1 SGDLS and CDR2 YYNGEE. The CDR3 sequence is 14 residues long. V lost 0 bases to trimming and J lost 2 bases, with 8 bases between them. Every donor was a healthy Caucasian. Another study also made use of these data, one on yellow fever vaccine responses in identical twins.

Material: CD8+ T cells sorted from blood. The V and J genes are TRBV9 and TRBJ2-5; a possible D gene is TRBD1 (5 bases). This sequence was found in a woman aged 18 to 35 in good health. The CDR3 bases are TGTGCCAGCAGCGTAGAGGCAGGGCAAGAGACCCAGTACTTC. As protein: CASSVEAGQETQYF.